The T cell receptor (beta chain) described here comes from a study of T-cell memory formation after mild COVID-19. Study context: Largely donor-specific sequence clusters came from a couple of donors.

Findings and caveats of the study: Clones contracting day 15 to 85 were balanced CD4/CD8; later expanders leaned CD4+.

A note on this clonotype: Its antigen is unidentified.

Constant-segment-primed 5'RACE gave TCR alpha and TCR beta cDNA libraries with sample barcodes and UMIs. TCRdb analysed the 5' RACE reads with MiXCR anew, one entry per CDR3 protein. Of 470,000 or so distinct CDR3 sequences detected, about 20% appear once; the ten largest clones hold over 9%. The CDR3 totals 12 residues. Trimming left V 0 bases short and J 5 bases short, with 5 bases between. In germline, CDR1 is GTSNPN, CDR2 SVGIG (reference sequence). This sequence joins TRBV30 and TRBJ2-1; unclear D gene. The sequenced sample was PBMCs or a T cell subset sorted from them (not recorded which). The TCR comes from an adult woman who had mild COVID-19 (a few samples of this study predate the infection). Cell type and time point are not known. CDR3 DNA: TGTGCCTGGAGTGTAAGGCACAATGAGCAGTTCTTC. Translated, it gives CAWSVRHNEQFF.